This T cell receptor beta chain is from a study of T-cell reconstitution after alpha-beta-depleted transplantation in children. Preparation of the TCRbeta library involved a method that used unique molecular identifiers. Via MiXCR, TCRdb re-called the PCR reads, giving one row per CDR3 protein. Counted here are about 230,000 distinct CDR3 sequences, roughly a tenth occurring once; the ten biggest clones make up approximately 5.9%. J lost 7 bases, V lost 5 bases, and 9 bases had no gene match. CDR1 is SGHDT and CDR2 is YYEEEE in the germline V gene. The CDR3 spans 15 residues. This receptor was obtained from a human donor who donated a stem cell graft to a child with acute lymphoblastic leukemia. The material sequenced was PBMCs from the stem cell graft donor, taken from the stem cell graft. V gene TRBV5-6 combines with J gene TRBJ1-2; 12 bases match TRBD1. The CDR3 reads CASSPGTGGLVGYTF. The CDR3 DNA reads as TGTGCCAGCAGTCCTGGGACAGGGGGCTTGGTTGGCTACACCTTC.